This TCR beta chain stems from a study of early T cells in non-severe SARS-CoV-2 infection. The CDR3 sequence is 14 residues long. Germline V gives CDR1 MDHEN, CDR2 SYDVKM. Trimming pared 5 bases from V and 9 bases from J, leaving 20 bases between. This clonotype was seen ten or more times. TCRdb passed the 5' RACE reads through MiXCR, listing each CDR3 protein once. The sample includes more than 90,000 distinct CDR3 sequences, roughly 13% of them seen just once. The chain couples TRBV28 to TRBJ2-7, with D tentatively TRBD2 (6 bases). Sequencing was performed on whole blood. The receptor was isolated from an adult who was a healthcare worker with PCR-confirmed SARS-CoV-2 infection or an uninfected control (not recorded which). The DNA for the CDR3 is TGTGCCAGCAGTCCACCCCTAGTGGGGGGTTGGCAGTACTTC. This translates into CASSPPLVGGWQYF.